This TCR beta chain was sequenced in a study of CD8+ T cells in alopecia areata. The CDR3 has 13 residues. Per germline, CDR1 SQVTM and CDR2 ANQGSEA. V was cut by 4 bases and J by 1 base, with 10 bases left in between. Sample treatment: oral pan-JAK inhibitor, 5-10 mg twice daily. This clone was counted a few times. Investigators isolated RNA and reverse transcribed it into cDNA to act as the sequencing template. Assay used: immunoSEQ multiplex PCR; TCRdb lists only in-frame clones, some missing. This table holds some 100,000 clones, around 44% found once. The sequencing used CD8+ T cells sorted from blood, collected at week 24, from a patient treated with tofacitinib. This clonotype originated in a human donor with alopecia areata. The gene calls are TRBV29-1 and TRBJ1-1, with D hard to call. The CDR3 nucleotides read TGCAGCGTTGTGCGGCTTGAGAACACTGAAGCTTTCTTT. Its translation: CSVVRLENTEAFF. Supplemented by reference TRBV29-1 and TRBJ1-1, the full variable domain reads SAVISQKPSRDICQRGTSLTIQCQVDSQVTMMFWYRQQPGQSLTLIATANQGSEATYESGFVIDKFPISRPNLTFSTLTVSNMSPEDSSIYLCSVVRLENTEAFFGQGTRLTVV.